The 10 T cell receptor beta chains reported below all come from one sample, sequenced in a study of blood T cell repertoires in COVID-19. Sequencing was performed with immunoSEQ multiplex PCR; in TCRdb, only in-frame clones are kept and a portion is missing. The sample contains about 130,000 clones, roughly four fifths of which appear only once. Sequencing was carried out using peripheral blood. Every receptor here comes from a woman aged 45 to 65 with acute or convalescent COVID-19.

V usage is TRBV2 and J usage is TRBJ1-1, with D tentatively TRBD1 (5 bases). Looked up from germline, CDR1 is SNHLY and CDR2 is FYNNEI. Trimming pared 8 bases from V and 0 bases from J, leaving 10 bases between. This CDR3 has 13 amino acids. The CDR3 region is CASGAGMNTEAFF. The CDR3 region has the DNA TGTGCCAGCGGGGCAGGGATGAACACTGAAGCTTTCTTT.

The rearrangement joins TRBV7-8 to TRBJ2-7; D might be TRBD2 (6 bases). The CDR3 is made up of 12 amino acids. Germline loops: CDR1 SGHVS, CDR2 FQNEAQ. Trimming took 4 bases from V and 4 from J, leaving 8 bases between them. DNA for the CDR3: TGTGCCAGCAGCTCGGGACTTTACGAGCAGTACTTC. Its translation is CASSSGLYEQYF. The whole variable domain, filled in from reference TRBV7-8 and TRBJ2-7, reads GAGVSQSPRYKVAKRGQDVALRCDPISGHVSLFWYQQALGQGPEFLTYFQNEAQLDKSGLPSDRFFAERPEGSVSTLKIQRTQQEDSAVYLCASSSGLYEQYFGPGTRLTVT.

The gene calls are TRBV6-5 and TRBJ2-2, with a tentative D call TRBD2 (5 bases). Germline CDR1 and CDR2: MNHEY and SVGAGI. The V gene lost 8 bases and the J gene lost 3 bases, with 13 bases spanning the gap. The CDR3 extends over 14 amino acids. DNA of the CDR3: TGTGCCAGCTCGGGAAACGGACACACCGGGGAGCTGTTTTTT. The encoded protein is CASSGNGHTGELFF.

The chain links TRBV12-3 or TRBV12-4 to TRBJ1-5, with no clear D. V lost 6 bases and J 0 bases, leaving 3 bases between the germline ends. This CDR3 is 12 amino acids long. In DNA form, the CDR3 reads TGTGCCAGCAGATATAGCAATCAGCCCCAGCATTTT. Encoded protein: CASRYSNQPQHF.

The rearrangement uses TRBV27 and TRBJ1-6; 8 bases map to TRBD1. This CDR3 region has 14 residues. With V trimmed by 6 bases and J by 8 bases, 6 bases remained unmatched. Germline lookup yields CDR1 MNHEY and CDR2 SMNVEV (reference sequence). The CDR3 nucleotides are TGTGCCAGCAGCCCAGGGGGCGCCTATTCACCCCTCCACTTT. It specifies CASSPGGAYSPLHF.

This clone was seen only a few times. The chain is built from TRBV28 and TRBJ1-1; 7 positions match TRBD1. CDR1 is MDHEN, CDR2 SYDVKM, per germline. The CDR3 sequence is 12 residues long. Trimming took 8 bases from V and 6 from J; bases not matched to a gene: 6. CDR3 coding DNA: TGTGCCAGCTTGGTGCAGGGGGCTGAAGCTTTCTTT. This sequence encodes CASLVQGAEAFF.

The chain has TRBV5-5 and TRBJ1-5, with D unresolved. The CDR3 loop spans 14 amino acids. CDR1 and CDR2 (germline): SGHKS, YYEKEE (reference sequence). Trimming took 3 bases from V and 0 from J, leaving 7 bases between them. This CDR3 is CASSSYYSNQPQHF. The CDR3 DNA is TGTGCCAGCAGCTCCTATTATAGCAATCAGCCCCAGCATTTT.

CDR3 sequence reads: CASSDSLRSPLHF. As DNA, the CDR3 is TGTGCCAGCAGTGACTCTTTGAGATCACCCCTCCACTTT. The chain recombines TRBV6-4 with TRBJ1-6, with D unresolved. The CDR3 length is 13 residues. CDR1 is MRHNA and CDR2 is SNTAGT in the germline V gene. Between the trimmed V and J ends, which lost 0 bases and 10 bases, there was a span of 7 bases.

The chain is built from TRBV6-5 and TRBJ2-7; no reliable D call. This CDR3 has 12 residues. Trimming removed 8 bases from V and 1 base from J, with 9 bases in between. The germline gives CDR1 MNHEY, CDR2 SVGAGI. CDR3 in amino acids: CASSVESYEQYF. DNA for the CDR3: TGTGCCAGCTCAGTCGAATCCTACGAGCAGTACTTC.

This clone has just one count. V gene TRBV3-1 (or the pseudogene TRBV3-2) combines with J gene TRBJ1-2, with TRBD1 identical over 8 bases. This CDR3 has 15 amino acids. Germline V gene lookup returns CDR1 LGHDT and CDR2 YNNKEL (reference sequence). The J segment lost 5 bases and the V segment lost 1 base, leaving 6 bases of the junction unmatched. The CDR3 nucleotides read TGTGCCAGCAGCCAAGGCCGACAGGGGCGATATGGCTACACCTTC. Its protein product is CASSQGRQGRYGYTF.